Shown below are 6 T cell receptor beta chains from a single sample sequenced in a study of blood T cells in healthy people across ages. Then a second PCR, running roughly 6 to 11 cycles, was carried out with a sample-barcoded 5' primer and a J-beta primer mix. TCRdb re-called the 5' RACE reads with MiXCR, one entry per CDR3 protein. The sample shows fewer than 900,000 distinct CDR3 sequences, roughly 50% of them seen only once. The sequenced sample was blood. Receptor source: an older woman in good health.

V gene TRBV29-1 combines with J gene TRBJ2-1; 9 nucleotides agree with TRBD1. Germline loops: CDR1 SQVTM, CDR2 ANQGSEA. This CDR3 spans 16 amino acids. Germline trimming cut 0 bases from V and 6 bases from J; bases unmatched to any gene: 9. The CDR3 loop is CSVEDIPGQGFNEQFF. The CDR3 DNA reads TGCAGCGTTGAAGATATCCCGGGACAGGGTTTCAATGAGCAGTTCTTC.

This clonotype has a handful of counts. This chain joins TRBV11-2 and TRBJ2-7; possible D gene TRBD2, 5 bases. The CDR3 has 15 amino acids. The germline V gene has CDR1 SGHAT and CDR2 FQNNGV. Between the trimmed V and J ends, which lost 4 bases and 3 bases, there was a span of 16 bases. The CDR3 DNA follows: TGTGCCAGCAGCTCCATTCGGACGGGGAGCTACGAGCAGTACTTC. The encoded protein is CASSSIRTGSYEQYF. Drawing the rest from reference TRBV11-2 and TRBJ2-7, the complete variable domain is EAGVAQSPRYKIIEKRQSVAFWCNPISGHATLYWYQQILGQGPKLLIQFQNNGVVDDSQLPKDRFSAERLKGVDSTLKIQPAKLEDSAVYLCASSSIRTGSYEQYFGPGTRLTVT.

The chain employs TRBV15 and TRBJ2-3; 9 positions match TRBD2. Germline CDR1 LNHNV, CDR2 YYDKDF (reference sequence). Trimming cost V 1 base and J 6 bases; bases outside gene matches: 8. There are 16 residues in the CDR3. DNA of the CDR3: TGTGCCACCAGCAGAGTCGGCGGGAGGGCTGAGGATACGCAGTATTTT. This encodes CATSRVGGRAEDTQYF. Supplemented by reference TRBV15 and TRBJ2-3, the full variable domain reads DAMVIQNPRYQVTQFGKPVTLSCSQTLNHNVMYWYQQKSSQAPKLLFHYYDKDFNNEADTPDNFQSRRPNTSFCFLDIRSPGLGDTAMYLCATSRVGGRAEDTQYFGPGTRLTVL.

Many counts were recorded for this clonotype. The chain joins TRBV27 to TRBJ2-3; no clear D gene. CDR1 MNHEY and CDR2 SMNVEV come from the germline V gene (reference sequence). With 5 bases removed from V and 4 bases from J, the gap between germline ends came to 10 bases. The CDR3 has 13 residues. In nucleotides, the CDR3 is TGTGCCAGCAGTGTTGAAGGTTCAGATACGCAGTATTTT. It specifies CASSVEGSDTQYF.

The V call is TRBV28, the J call TRBJ2-2; D gene ambiguous. Germline lookup yields CDR1 MDHEN and CDR2 SYDVKM. Trimming left V 6 bases short and J 1 base short, with 6 bases between. The CDR3 length is 13 residues. Here the CDR3 reads CASRPLNTGELFF. The CDR3 DNA is TGTGCCAGCAGGCCATTGAACACCGGGGAGCTGTTTTTT.

Note on this clonotype: Germline and junction disagree at one end, which may indicate a read error. CDR3 in amino acids: CASSRGQDGSYGYTF. CDR3 in DNA: TGCGCCAGCAGCAGGGGGCAAGACGGGAGCTATGGCTACACCTTC. The genes are TRBV6-1 and TRBJ1-2; 8 bases map to TRBD1. Germline V CDR1 and CDR2: MNHNS, SASEGT. The CDR3 has 15 amino acids.